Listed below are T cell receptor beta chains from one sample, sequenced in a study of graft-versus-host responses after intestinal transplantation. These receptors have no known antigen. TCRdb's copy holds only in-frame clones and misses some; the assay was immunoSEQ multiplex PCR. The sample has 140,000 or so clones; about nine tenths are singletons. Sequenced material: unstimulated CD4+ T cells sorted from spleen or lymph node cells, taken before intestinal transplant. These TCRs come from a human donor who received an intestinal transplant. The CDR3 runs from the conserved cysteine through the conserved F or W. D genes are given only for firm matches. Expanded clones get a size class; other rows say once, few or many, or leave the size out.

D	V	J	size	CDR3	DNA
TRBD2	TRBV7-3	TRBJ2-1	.	CASSLTGSGSPTSEQFF	TGTGCCAGCAGCTTAACCGGTAGCGGGAGCCCCACCAGTGAGCAGTTCTTC
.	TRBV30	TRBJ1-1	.	CAWGGTEAFF	TGTGCCTGGGGTGGGACGGAAGCTTTCTTT
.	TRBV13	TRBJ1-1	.	CASSLPQSEAFF	TGTGCCAGCAGCTTACCCCAGTCTGAAGCTTTCTTT
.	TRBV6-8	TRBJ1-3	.	CASSSGGVQRNTIYF	TGTGCCAGCAGTTCGGGCGGGGTGCAACGAAACACCATATATTTT
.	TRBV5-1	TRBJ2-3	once	CASSPALAEWRDTQYF	TGCGCCAGCAGCCCCGCGTTAGCGGAGTGGAGAGATACGCAGTATTTT
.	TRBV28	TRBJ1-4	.	CASSLIQGGEKLFF	TGTGCCAGCAGTTTAATCCAGGGTGGGGAAAAACTGTTTTTT
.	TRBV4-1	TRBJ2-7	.	CASSQREYDYEQYF	TGCGCCAGCAGCCAACGGGAGTACGACTACGAGCAGTACTTC
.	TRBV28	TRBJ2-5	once	CASSETVGLETQYF	TGTGCCAGCAGCGAAACGGTTGGGTTGGAGACCCAGTACTTC
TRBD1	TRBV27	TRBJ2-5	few	CASSLSRDRDTQYF	TGTGCCAGCAGTTTATCGCGGGACAGGGACACCCAGTACTTC
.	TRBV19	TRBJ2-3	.	CASSIAGSRDTQYF	TGTGCCAGTAGTATAGCCGGATCTAGGGATACGCAGTATTTT
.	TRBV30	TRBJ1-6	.	CAWSVRAGRNSPLHF	TGTGCCTGGAGTGTTCGGGCAGGGAGGAATTCACCCCTCCACTTT
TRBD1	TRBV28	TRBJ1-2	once	CASNGDSKLYGYTF	TGTGCCAGCAACGGGGACAGTAAACTTTATGGCTACACCTTC
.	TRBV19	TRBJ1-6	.	CASSIDSDSPLHF	TGTGCCAGTAGTATAGACTCCGACTCACCCCTCCACTTT
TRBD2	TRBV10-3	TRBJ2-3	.	CAISSGLAGTDTQYF	TGTGCCATCAGCTCGGGACTAGCGGGTACAGATACGCAGTATTTT
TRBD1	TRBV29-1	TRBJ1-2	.	CSVERTGSGYTF	TGCAGCGTTGAGCGGACAGGTAGCGGCTACACCTTC
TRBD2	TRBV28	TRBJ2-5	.	CATQFSAFWLAGDFEETQYF	TGTGCCACCCAGTTTTCTGCGTTTTGGCTAGCGGGAGATTTTGAAGAGACCCAGTACTTC
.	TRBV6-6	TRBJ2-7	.	CASSYRSGGKSREQYF	TGTGCCAGCAGTTATAGGAGCGGCGGGAAATCGCGGGAGCAGTACTTC
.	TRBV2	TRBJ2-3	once	CASRVEGGTDTQYF	TGTGCCAGCAGAGTTGAGGGAGGCACAGATACGCAGTATTTT
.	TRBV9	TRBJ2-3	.	CASSVDFVALNSDTQYF	TGTGCCAGCAGCGTAGATTTTGTGGCCTTAAATTCAGATACGCAGTATTTT
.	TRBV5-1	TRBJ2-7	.	CASSLGTYEQYF	TGCGCCAGCAGCTTGGGAACCTACGAGCAGTACTTC
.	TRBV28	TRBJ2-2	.	CASSPLFTGELFF	TGTGCCAGCAGTCCGCTCTTCACCGGGGAGCTGTTTTTT
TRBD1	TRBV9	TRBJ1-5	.	CASSPGTGAQPQHF	TGTGCCAGCAGCCCCGGGACAGGGGCACAGCCCCAGCATTTT
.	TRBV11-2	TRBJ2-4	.	CASTDPRRTNIQYF	TGTGCCAGCACCGATCCGAGGAGAACAAACATTCAGTACTTC
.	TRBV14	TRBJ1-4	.	CASSQDLPAVSEKLFF	TGTGCCAGCAGCCAAGATCTTCCGGCAGTATCTGAAAAACTGTTTTTT
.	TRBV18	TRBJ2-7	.	CASSPMGDEQYF	TGTGCCAGCTCACCAATGGGGGACGAGCAGTACTTC
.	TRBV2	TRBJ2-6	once	CASSGAGANVLTF	TGTGCCAGCAGTGGCGCTGGGGCCAACGTCCTGACTTTC
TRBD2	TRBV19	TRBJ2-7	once	CASSTRTGTSGRVYEQYF	TGTGCCAGTAGTACTCGTACCGGGACTAGCGGGAGAGTATACGAGCAGTACTTC
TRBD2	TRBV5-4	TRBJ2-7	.	CASSQTGGWGEQYF	TGTGCCAGCAGCCAAACGGGGGGTTGGGGAGAGCAGTACTTC
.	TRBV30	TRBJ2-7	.	CAWSRWGPKYEQYF	TGTGCCTGGAGTCGATGGGGGCCCAAGTACGAGCAGTACTTC
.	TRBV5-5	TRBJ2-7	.	CASSASLGAHYEQYF	TGTGCCAGCAGCGCCTCCCTGGGCGCACACTACGAGCAGTACTTC
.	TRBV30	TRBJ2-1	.	CAWKVLGGADEQFF	TGTGCCTGGAAAGTTTTAGGTGGGGCAGATGAGCAGTTCTTC
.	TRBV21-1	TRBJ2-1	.	CASSSPTDSYNEQFF	TGTGCCAGCAGCTCACCGACAGACTCCTACAATGAGCAGTTCTTC
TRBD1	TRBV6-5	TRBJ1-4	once	CASSHSTGSGEKLFF	TGTGCCAGCAGTCACTCGACAGGGTCTGGTGAAAAACTGTTTTTT
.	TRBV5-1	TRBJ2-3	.	CASSVPQGGDTDTQYF	TGCGCCAGCAGCGTCCCCCAGGGGGGGGACACAGATACGCAGTATTTT
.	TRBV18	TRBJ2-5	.	CASSPNAKETQYF	TGTGCCAGCTCACCAAACGCGAAAGAGACCCAGTACTTC
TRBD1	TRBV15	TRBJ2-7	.	CATSRGDRDYEQYF	TGTGCCACCAGCAGAGGCGACAGGGATTACGAGCAGTACTTC